The clone carrying this T cell receptor (beta chain) showed up just a few times. The data stem from a study of response to subunit inactivated influenza vaccine. The V end was cut by 8 bases, the J end by 0 bases, with 8 bases between. This CDR3 has 13 amino acids. Germline loops: CDR1 LGHDT, CDR2 YNNKEL (reference sequence). Each CDR3 protein is one row after TCRdb ran MiXCR on the RT-PCR reads. Of some 850,000 distinct CDR3 sequences listed, around 20% are singletons. The sequencing used PBMCs from blood, collected 5 days after vaccination. The chain combines TRBV3-1 with TRBJ2-1; D remains ambiguous. The TCR originated in a man in his forties or fifties who received an inactivated influenza vaccine. CDR3: CASGVSSYNEQFF. CDR3 coding DNA: TGTGCCAGCGGGGTGAGCTCCTACAATGAGCAGTTCTTC.